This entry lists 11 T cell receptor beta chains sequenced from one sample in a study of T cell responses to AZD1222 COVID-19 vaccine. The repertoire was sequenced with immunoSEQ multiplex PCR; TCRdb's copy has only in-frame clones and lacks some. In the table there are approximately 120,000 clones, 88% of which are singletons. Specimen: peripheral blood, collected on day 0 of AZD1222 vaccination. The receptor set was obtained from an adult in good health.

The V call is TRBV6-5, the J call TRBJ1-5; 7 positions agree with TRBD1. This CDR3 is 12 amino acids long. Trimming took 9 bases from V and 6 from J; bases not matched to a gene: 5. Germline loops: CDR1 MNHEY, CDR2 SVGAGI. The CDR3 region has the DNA TGTGCCAGTACAGGGGAAGGTCAGCCCCAGCATTTT. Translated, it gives CASTGEGQPQHF.

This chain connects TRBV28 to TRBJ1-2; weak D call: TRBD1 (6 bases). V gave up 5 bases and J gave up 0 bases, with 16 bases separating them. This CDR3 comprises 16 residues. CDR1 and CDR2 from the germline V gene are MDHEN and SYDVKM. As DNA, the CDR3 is TGTGCCAGCAGTACTCCAAGACAGGACACTAACTATGGCTACACCTTC. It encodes CASSTPRQDTNYGYTF.

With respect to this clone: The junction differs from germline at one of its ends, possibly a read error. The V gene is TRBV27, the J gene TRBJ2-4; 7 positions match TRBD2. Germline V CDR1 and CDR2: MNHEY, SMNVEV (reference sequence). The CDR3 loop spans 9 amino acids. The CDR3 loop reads CTSENIQYF. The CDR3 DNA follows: TGCACTAGCGAAAACATTCAGTACTTC.

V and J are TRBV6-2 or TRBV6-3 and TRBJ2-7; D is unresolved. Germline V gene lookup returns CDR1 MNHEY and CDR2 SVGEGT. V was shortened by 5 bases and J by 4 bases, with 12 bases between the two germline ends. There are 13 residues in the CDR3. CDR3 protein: CASSPATRYEQYF. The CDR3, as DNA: TGTGCCAGCAGTCCCGCGACGAGATACGAGCAGTACTTC.

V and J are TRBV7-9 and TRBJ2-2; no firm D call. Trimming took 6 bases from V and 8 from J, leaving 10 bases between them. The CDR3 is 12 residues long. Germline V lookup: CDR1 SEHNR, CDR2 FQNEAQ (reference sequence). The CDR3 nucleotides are TGTGCCAGCAGTAGGATAGCTGGGGAGCTGTTTTTT. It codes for CASSRIAGELFF.

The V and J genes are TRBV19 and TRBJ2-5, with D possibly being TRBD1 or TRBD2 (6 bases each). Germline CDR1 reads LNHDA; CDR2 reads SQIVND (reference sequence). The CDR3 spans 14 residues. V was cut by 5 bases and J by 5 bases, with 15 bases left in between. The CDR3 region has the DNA TGTGCCAGTAGTGCCCACGGGGGCTCGGAGACCCAGTACTTC. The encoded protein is CASSAHGGSETQYF. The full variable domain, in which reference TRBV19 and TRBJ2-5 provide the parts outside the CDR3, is DGGITQSPKYLFRKEGQNVTLSCEQNLNHDAMYWYRQDPGQGLRLIYYSQIVNDFQKGDIAEGYSVSREKKESFPLTVTSAQKNPTAFYLCASSAHGGSETQYFGPGTRLLVL.

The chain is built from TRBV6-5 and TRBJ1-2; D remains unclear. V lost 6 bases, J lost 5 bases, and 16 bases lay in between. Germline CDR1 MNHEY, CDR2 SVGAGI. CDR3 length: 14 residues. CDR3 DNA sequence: TGTGCCAGCAGCCAGTACGGGGTCGGATATGGCTACACCTTC. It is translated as CASSQYGVGYGYTF.

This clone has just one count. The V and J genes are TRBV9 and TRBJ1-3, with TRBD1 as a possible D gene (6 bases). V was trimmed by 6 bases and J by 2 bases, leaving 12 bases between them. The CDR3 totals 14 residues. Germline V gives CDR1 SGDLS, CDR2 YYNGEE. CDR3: CASTIGGTGNTIYF. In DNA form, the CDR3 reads TGTGCCAGCACCATAGGGGGGACTGGAAACACCATATATTTT. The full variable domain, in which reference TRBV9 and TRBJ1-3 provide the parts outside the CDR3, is DSGVTQTPKHLITATGQRVTLRCSPRSGDLSVYWYQQSLDQGLQFLIQYYNGEERAKGNILERFSAQQFPDLHSELNLSSLELGDSALYFCASTIGGTGNTIYFGEGSWLTVV.

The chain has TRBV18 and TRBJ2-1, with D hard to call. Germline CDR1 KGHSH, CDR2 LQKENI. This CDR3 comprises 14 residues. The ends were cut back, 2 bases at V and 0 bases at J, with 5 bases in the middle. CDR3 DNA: TGTGCCAGCTCACCAACGAGCTCCTACAATGAGCAGTTCTTC. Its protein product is CASSPTSSYNEQFF. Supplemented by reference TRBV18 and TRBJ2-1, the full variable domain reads NAGVMQNPRHLVRRRGQEARLRCSPMKGHSHVYWYRQLPEEGLKFMVYLQKENIIDESGMPKERFSAEFPKEGPSILRIQQVVRGDSAAYFCASSPTSSYNEQFFGPGTRLTVL.

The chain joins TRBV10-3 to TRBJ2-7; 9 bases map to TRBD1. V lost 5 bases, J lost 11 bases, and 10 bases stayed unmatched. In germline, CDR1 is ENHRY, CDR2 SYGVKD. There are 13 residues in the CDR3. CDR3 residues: CAISPGQGEKEYF. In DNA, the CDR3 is TGTGCCATCAGTCCGGGACAGGGAGAGAAGGAGTACTTC.

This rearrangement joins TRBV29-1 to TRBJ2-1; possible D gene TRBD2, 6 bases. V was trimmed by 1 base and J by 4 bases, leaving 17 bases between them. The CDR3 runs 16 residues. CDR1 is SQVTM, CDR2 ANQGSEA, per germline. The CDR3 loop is CSVEARSASEYNEQFF. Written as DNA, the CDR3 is TGCAGCGTTGAAGCAAGGTCGGCTAGCGAGTACAATGAGCAGTTCTTC.